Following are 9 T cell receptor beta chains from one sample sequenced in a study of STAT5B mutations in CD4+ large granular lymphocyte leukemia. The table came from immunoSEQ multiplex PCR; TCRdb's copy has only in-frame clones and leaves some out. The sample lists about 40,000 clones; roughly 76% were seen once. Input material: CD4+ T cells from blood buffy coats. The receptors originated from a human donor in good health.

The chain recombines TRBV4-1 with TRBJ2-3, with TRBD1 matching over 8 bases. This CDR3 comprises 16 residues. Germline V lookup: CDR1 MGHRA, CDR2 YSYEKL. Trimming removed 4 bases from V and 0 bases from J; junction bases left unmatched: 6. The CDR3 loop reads CASSPRTGISTDTQYF. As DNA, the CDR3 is TGCGCCAGCAGCCCCAGGACAGGGATTAGCACAGATACGCAGTATTTT.

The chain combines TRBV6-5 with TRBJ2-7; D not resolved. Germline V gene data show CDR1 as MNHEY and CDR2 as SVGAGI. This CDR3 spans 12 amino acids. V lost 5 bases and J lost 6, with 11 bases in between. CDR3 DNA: TGTGCCAGCAGTGAATCTCGGCCCGAGCAGTACTTC. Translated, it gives CASSESRPEQYF.

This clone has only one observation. The CDR3 region is CASSLMAENTEAFF. CDR3 nucleotide sequence: TGTGCCAGCAGCTTAATGGCAGAGAACACTGAAGCTTTCTTT. V usage is TRBV7-3 and J usage is TRBJ1-1; D not resolved. The CDR3 totals 14 residues. Per germline, CDR1 SGHTA and CDR2 FQGTGA. V was pared by 1 base and J by 1 base, with 7 bases between.

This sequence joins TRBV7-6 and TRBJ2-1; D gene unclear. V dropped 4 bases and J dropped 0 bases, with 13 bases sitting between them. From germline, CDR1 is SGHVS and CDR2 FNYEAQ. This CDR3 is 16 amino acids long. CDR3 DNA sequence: TGTGCCAGCAGCTCCCCATTTGTAAGCTCCTACAATGAGCAGTTCTTC. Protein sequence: CASSSPFVSSYNEQFF.

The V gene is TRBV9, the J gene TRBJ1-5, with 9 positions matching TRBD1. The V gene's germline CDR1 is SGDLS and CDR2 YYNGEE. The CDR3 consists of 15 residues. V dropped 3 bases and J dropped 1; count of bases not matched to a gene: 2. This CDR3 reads CASSGGQGSNQPQHF. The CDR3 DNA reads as TGTGCCAGCAGCGGAGGACAGGGGAGCAATCAGCCCCAGCATTTT.

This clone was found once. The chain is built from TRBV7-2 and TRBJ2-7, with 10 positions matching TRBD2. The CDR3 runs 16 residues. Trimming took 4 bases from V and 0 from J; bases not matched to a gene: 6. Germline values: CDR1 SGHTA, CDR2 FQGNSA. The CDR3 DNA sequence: TGTGCCAGCAGCTCCCCCGGGACTAGCGTCTCCTACGAGCAGTACTTC. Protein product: CASSSPGTSVSYEQYF.

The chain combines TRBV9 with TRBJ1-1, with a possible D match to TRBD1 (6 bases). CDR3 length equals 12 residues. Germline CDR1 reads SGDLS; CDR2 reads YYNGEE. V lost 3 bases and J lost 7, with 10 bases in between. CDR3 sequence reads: CASSAIQGEAFF. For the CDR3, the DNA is TGTGCCAGCAGCGCTATACAGGGTGAAGCTTTCTTT.

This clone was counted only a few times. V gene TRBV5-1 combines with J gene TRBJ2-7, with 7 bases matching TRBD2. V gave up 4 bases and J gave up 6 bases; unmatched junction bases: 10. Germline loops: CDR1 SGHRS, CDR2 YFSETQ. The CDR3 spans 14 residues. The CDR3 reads CASSRATSMTEQYF. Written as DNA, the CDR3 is TGCGCCAGCAGCAGAGCGACTAGCATGACCGAGCAGTACTTC.

The DNA of the CDR3 is TGTGCCAGTAGTATACGGGGAGGGAACAGGCTGACAGAGCTCTACCAGCCCCAGCATTTT. Protein: CASSIRGGNRLTELYQPQHF. The genes are TRBV19 and TRBJ1-5, with TRBD1 as a possible D gene (5 bases). Looked up from germline, CDR1 is LNHDA and CDR2 is SQIVND (reference sequence). CDR3 length equals 20 residues. V lost 2 bases and J 7 bases, leaving 30 bases between the germline ends.